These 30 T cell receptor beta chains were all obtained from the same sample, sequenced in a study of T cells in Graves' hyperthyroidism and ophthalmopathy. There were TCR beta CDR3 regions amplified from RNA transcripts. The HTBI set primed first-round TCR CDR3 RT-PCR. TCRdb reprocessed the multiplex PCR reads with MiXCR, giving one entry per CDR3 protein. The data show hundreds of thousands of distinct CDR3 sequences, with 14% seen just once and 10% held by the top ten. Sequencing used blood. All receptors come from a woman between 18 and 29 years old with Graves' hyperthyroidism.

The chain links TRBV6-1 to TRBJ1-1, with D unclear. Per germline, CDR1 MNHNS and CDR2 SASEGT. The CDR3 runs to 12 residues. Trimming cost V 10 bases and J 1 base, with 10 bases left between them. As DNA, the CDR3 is TGTGCCACCCGAGGGCAGAACACTGAAGCTTTCTTT. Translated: CATRGQNTEAFF.

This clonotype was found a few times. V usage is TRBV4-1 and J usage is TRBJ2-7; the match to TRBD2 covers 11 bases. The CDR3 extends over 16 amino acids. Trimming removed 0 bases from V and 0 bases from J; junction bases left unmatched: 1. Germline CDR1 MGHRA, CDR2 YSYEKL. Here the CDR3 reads CASSQDTSGSSYEQYF. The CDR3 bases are TGCGCCAGCAGCCAAGACACTAGCGGGAGCTCCTACGAGCAGTACTTC.

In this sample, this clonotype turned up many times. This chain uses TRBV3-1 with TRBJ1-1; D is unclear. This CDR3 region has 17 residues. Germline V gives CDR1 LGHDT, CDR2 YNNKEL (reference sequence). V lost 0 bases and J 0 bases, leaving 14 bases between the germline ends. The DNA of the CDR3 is TGTGCCAGCAGCCAAGAGATCGTCCACTTCATGAACACTGAAGCTTTCTTT. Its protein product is CASSQEIVHFMNTEAFF.

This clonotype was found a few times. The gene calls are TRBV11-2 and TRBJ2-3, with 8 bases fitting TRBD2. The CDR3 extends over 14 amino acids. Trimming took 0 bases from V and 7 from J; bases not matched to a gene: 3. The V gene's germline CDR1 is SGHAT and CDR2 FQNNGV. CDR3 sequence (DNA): TGTGCCAGCAGCTTAGATCGGGGGGGGAATACGCAGTATTTT. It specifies CASSLDRGGNTQYF. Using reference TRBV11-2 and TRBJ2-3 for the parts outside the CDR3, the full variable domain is EAGVAQSPRYKIIEKRQSVAFWCNPISGHATLYWYQQILGQGPKLLIQFQNNGVVDDSQLPKDRFSAERLKGVDSTLKIQPAKLEDSAVYLCASSLDRGGNTQYFGPGTRLTVL.

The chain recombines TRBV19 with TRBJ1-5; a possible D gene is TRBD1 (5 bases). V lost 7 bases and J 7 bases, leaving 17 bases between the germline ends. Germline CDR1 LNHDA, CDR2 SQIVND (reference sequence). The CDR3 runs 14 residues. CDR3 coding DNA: TGTGCCAGTAATGACAGCCCCATTGGGCAGCCCCAGCATTTT. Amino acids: CASNDSPIGQPQHF.

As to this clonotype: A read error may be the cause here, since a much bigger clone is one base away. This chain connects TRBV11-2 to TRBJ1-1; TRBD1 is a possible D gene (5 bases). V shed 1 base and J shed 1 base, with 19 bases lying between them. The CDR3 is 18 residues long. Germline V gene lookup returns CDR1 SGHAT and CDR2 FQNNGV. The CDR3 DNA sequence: TGTGCCAGCAGCTTAGCCGGGGCAGGCGGTATCAGGAACACTGAAGCTTTCTTT. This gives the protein CASSLAGAGGIRNTEAFF.

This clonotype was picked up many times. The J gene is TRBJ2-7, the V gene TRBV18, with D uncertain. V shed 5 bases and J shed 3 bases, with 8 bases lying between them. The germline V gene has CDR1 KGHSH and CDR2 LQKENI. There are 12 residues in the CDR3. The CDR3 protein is CASSEAVYEQYF. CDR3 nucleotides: TGTGCCAGCTCAGAAGCCGTCTACGAGCAGTACTTC.

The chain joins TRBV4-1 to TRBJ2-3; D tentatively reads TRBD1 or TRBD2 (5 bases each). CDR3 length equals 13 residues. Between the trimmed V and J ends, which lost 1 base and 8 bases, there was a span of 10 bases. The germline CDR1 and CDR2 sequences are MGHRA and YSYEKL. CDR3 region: CASSQVGDRTQYF. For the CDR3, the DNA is TGCGCCAGCAGCCAAGTTGGGGACCGTACGCAGTATTTT.

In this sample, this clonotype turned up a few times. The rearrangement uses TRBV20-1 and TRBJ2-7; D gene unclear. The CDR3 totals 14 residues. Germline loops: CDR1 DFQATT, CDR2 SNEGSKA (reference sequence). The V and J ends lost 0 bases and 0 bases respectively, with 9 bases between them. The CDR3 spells CSAREELSSYEQYF. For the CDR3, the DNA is TGCAGTGCTAGAGAGGAACTGTCCTCCTACGAGCAGTACTTC.

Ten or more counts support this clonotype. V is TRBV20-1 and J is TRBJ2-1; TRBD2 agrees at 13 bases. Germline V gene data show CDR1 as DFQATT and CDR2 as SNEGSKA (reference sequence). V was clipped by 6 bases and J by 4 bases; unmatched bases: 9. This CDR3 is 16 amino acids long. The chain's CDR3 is CSAKLAGGPTYNEQFF. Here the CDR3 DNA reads TGCAGTGCGAAACTAGCGGGAGGGCCTACGTACAATGAGCAGTTCTTC.

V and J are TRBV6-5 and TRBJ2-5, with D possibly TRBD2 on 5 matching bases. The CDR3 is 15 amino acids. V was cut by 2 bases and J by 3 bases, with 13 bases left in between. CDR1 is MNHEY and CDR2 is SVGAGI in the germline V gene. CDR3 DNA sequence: TGTGCCAGCAGTTACCGGGGAAGCAATAAAGAGACCCAGTACTTC. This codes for CASSYRGSNKETQYF.

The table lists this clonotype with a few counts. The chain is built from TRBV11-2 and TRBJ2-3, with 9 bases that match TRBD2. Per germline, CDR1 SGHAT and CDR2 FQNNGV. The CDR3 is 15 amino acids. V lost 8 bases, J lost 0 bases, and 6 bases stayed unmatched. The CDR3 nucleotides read TGTGCCAGCGGGGGAACTAGCGGGAGCACAGATACGCAGTATTTT. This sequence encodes CASGGTSGSTDTQYF.

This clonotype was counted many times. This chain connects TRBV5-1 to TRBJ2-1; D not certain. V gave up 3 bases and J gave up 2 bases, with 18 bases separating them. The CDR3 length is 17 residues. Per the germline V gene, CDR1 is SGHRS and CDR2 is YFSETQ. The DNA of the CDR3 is TGCGCCAGCAGCTCACCTTCTGGCGGACCAACCTACAATGAGCAGTTCTTC. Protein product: CASSSPSGGPTYNEQFF.

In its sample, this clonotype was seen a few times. The CDR3 loop reads CASSWTMYEQYF. CDR3 sequence (DNA): TGTGCCAGCAGCTGGACTATGTACGAGCAGTACTTC. The chain recombines TRBV6-2 or TRBV6-3 with TRBJ2-7, with a tentative D call TRBD2 (6 bases). V was shortened by 6 bases and J by 4 bases, with 10 bases between the two germline ends. Germline assignment: CDR1 MNHEY and CDR2 SVGEGT. This CDR3 is 12 amino acids long.

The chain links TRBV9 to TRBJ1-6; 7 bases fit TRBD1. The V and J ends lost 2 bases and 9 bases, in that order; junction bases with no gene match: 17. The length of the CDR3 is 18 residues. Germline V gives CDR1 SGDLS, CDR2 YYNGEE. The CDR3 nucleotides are TGTGCCAGCAGCGTCACCGGGACAGCGTTGCCTAAAGGTTCACCCCTCCACTTT. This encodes CASSVTGTALPKGSPLHF.

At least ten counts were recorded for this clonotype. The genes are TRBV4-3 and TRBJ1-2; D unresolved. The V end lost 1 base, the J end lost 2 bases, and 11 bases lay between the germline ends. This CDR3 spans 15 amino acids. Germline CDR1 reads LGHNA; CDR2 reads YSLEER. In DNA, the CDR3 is TGCGCCAGCAGCCAAGTCTCGGACGGGAACTATGGCTACACCTTC. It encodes CASSQVSDGNYGYTF.

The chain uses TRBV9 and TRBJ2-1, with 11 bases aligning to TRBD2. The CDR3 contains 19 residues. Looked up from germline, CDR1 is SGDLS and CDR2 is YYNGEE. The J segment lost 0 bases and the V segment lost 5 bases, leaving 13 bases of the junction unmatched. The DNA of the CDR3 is TGTGCCAGCAGTGACGGGACTAGCGGACCGCCCAGCTCCTACAATGAGCAGTTCTTC. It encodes CASSDGTSGPPSSYNEQFF. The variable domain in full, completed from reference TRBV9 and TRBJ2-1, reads DSGVTQTPKHLITATGQRVTLRCSPRSGDLSVYWYQQSLDQGLQFLIQYYNGEERAKGNILERFSAQQFPDLHSELNLSSLELGDSALYFCASSDGTSGPPSSYNEQFFGPGTRLTVL.

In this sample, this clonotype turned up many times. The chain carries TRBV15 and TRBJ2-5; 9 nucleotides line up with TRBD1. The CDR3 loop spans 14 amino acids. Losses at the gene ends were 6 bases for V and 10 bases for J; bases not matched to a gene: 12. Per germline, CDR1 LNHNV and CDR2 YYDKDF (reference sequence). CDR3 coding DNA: TGTGCCACCAGGTCGGGACAGGGTGAGGTGGTCCAGTACTTC. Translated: CATRSGQGEVVQYF. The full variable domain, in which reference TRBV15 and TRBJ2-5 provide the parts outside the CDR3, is DAMVIQNPRYQVTQFGKPVTLSCSQTLNHNVMYWYQQKSSQAPKLLFHYYDKDFNNEADTPDNFQSRRPNTSFCFLDIRSPGLGDTAMYLCATRSGQGEVVQYFGPGTRLLVL.

The CDR3 coding sequence is TGTGCCAGCAGCCCCTTCGCGCCCGGGGGCCAAGAGACCCAGTACTTC. Translating gives CASSPFAPGGQETQYF. The V gene is TRBV28, the J gene TRBJ2-5; tentatively, D is TRBD2 (6 bases). Trimming removed 6 bases at V and 1 base at J, with 18 bases between. This CDR3 region has 16 residues. Germline V gene data show CDR1 as MDHEN and CDR2 as SYDVKM.

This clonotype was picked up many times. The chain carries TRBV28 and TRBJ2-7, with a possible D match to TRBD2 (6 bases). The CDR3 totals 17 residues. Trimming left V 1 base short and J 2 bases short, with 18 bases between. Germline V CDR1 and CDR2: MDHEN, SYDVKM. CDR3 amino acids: CASSLFRWLASAYEQYF. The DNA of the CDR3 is TGTGCCAGCAGTTTATTCAGGTGGCTAGCGTCCGCCTACGAGCAGTACTTC.

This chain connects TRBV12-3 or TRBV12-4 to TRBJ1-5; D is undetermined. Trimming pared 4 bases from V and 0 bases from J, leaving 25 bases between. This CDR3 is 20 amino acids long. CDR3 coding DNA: TGTGCCAGCAGTTCCACGAAGGCCCGGACCGTCACTTATAGCAATCAGCCCCAGCATTTT. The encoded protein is CASSSTKARTVTYSNQPQHF.

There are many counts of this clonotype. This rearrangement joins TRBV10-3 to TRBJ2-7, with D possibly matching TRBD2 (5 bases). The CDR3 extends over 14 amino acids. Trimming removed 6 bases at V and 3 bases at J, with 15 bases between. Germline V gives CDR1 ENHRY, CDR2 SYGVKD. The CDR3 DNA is TGTGCCATCAGGCCGGCAGAGGGTTACTACGAGCAGTACTTC. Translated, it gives CAIRPAEGYYEQYF.

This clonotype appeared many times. Written as DNA, the CDR3 is TGCAGTGCTAGAGATATGAGGACAGGGGCCAATCAGCCCCAGCATTTT. Its translation: CSARDMRTGANQPQHF. The chain carries TRBV20-1 and TRBJ1-5; TRBD1 matches 9 bases. This CDR3 spans 16 amino acids. V was clipped by 0 bases and J by 3 bases; unmatched bases: 6. Germline-derived CDR1 and CDR2 are DFQATT and SNEGSKA (reference sequence).

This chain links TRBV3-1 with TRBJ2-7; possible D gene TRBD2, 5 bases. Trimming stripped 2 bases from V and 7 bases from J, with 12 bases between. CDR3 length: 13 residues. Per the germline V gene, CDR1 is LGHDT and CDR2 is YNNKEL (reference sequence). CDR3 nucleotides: TGTGCCAGCAGCCAAAGGCGGGCCTGGGAGCAGTACTTC. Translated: CASSQRRAWEQYF.

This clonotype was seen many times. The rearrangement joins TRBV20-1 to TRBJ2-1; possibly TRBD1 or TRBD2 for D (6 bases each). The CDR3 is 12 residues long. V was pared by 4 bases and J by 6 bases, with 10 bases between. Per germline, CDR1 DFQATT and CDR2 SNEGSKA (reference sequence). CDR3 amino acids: CSATKGGNEQFF. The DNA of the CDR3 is TGCAGTGCTACAAAGGGGGGCAATGAGCAGTTCTTC.

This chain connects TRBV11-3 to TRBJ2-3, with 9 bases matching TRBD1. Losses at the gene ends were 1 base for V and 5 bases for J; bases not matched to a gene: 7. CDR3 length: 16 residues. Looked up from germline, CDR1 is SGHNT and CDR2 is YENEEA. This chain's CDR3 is CASSLAGTGPLDTQYF. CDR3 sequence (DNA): TGTGCCAGCAGCTTAGCCGGGACAGGGCCTTTAGATACGCAGTATTTT.

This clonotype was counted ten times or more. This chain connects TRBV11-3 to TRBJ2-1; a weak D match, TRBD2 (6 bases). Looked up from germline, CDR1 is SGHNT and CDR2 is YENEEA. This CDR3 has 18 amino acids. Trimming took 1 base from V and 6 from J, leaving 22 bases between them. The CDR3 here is CASSLVNSGSTGVNEQFF. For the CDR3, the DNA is TGTGCCAGCAGCTTAGTCAATAGCGGATCTACTGGAGTCAATGAGCAGTTCTTC.

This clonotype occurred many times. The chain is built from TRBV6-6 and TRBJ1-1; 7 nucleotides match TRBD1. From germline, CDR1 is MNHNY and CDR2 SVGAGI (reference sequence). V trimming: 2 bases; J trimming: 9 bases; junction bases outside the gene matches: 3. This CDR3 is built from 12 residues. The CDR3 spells CASSYPGQQAFF. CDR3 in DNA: TGTGCCAGCAGTTACCCGGGACAGCAAGCTTTCTTT.

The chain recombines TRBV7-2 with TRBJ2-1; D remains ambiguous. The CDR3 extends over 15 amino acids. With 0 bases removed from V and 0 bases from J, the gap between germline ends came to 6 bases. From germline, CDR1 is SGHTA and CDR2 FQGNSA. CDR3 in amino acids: CASSLAKSSYNEQFF. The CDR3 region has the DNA TGTGCCAGCAGCTTAGCCAAGAGCTCCTACAATGAGCAGTTCTTC.

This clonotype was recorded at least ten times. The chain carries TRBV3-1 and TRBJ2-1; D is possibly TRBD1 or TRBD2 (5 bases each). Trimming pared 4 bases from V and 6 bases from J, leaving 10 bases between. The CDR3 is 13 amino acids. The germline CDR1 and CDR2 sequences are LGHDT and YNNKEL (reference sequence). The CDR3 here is CASSRGTVNEQFF. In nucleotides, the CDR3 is TGTGCCAGCAGCCGGGGGACCGTCAATGAGCAGTTCTTC.